This record covers a single TCR beta chain. CDR1 is SGHNT, CDR2 YENEEA, per germline. J gave up 0 bases and V 3 bases, and 14 bases lay outside the gene matches. The CDR3 extends over 20 amino acids. This record comes from a study of blood T cell repertoires in COVID-19. About the study: Acute and convalescent COVID-19 samples came from the United States, Italy and Spain. The cDNA or gDNA used as material had been derived from T cells, B-cell-depleted T cells, or PBMCs.

Original data processing: Estimates of nucleated cell counts were drawn from the amplification of reference gene primers. Some clones are missing from TCRdb's copy, which holds only in-frame ones; the method was immunoSEQ multiplex PCR. That table furnishes V, J and clone size, whereas the DNA furnished D and trimming. The sample carries 59,000 or so clones, 70% to 90% recorded once. This receptor was obtained from a human donor in a cohort sampled during active COVID-19. This rearrangement joins TRBV11-3 to TRBJ2-6; 7 bases map to TRBD1. Sequencing was performed on peripheral blood. The CDR3 DNA reads as TGTGCCAGCAGCTTTCGGGTCTCGGGACAGCACCGCTCTGGGGCCAACGTCCTGACTTTC. It is translated as CASSFRVSGQHRSGANVLTF.